The 17 T cell receptor beta chains below come from one sample, sequenced in a study of Graves' ophthalmopathy and Graves' hyperthyroidism. The TCR beta CDR3 regions underwent amplification from RNA transcripts. Scientists carried out first-round RT-PCR using HTBI primers and then a second-round multiplex PCR. TCRdb re-called the multiplex PCR reads through MiXCR, storing one row per CDR3 protein. The sample yields approximately 480,000 distinct CDR3 sequences, approximately 15% seen once. Sequencing used blood. The source is a woman aged 30 to 39 with Graves' ophthalmopathy.

This clonotype showed up just a few times. The CDR3 region is CASSLPDGGTQYF. DNA for the CDR3: TGTGCCAGCTCTCTCCCTGATGGGGGGACCCAGTACTTC. The V and J genes are TRBV12-3 or TRBV12-4 and TRBJ2-5; D assignment may be TRBD1 or TRBD2 (5 bases each). The CDR3 extends over 13 amino acids. The germline V and J ends were trimmed by 8 bases and 7 bases, with 17 bases remaining between them.

This clonotype was observed at least ten times. J is TRBJ2-2 and V is TRBV25-1; D unresolved. This CDR3 region has 12 residues. The V gene's germline CDR1 is MGHDK and CDR2 SYGVNS. As DNA, the CDR3 is TGTGCTAGCCTCGCGAACACCGGGGAGCTGTTTTTT. Its protein is CASLANTGELFF.

This chain connects TRBV10-3 to TRBJ1-6; tentative D call: TRBD1 (5 bases). The germline V gene has CDR1 ENHRY and CDR2 SYGVKD. This CDR3 spans 14 amino acids. Trimming stripped 3 bases from V and 10 bases from J, with 13 bases between. The DNA for the CDR3 is TGTGCCATCAGTGATGGGAGGGGAGGATCACCCCTCCACTTT. Translated, it gives CAISDGRGGSPLHF.

This clonotype was recorded a few times. The chain recombines TRBV20-1 with TRBJ2-2; 9 nucleotides align to TRBD2. Trimming at V came to 3 bases and at J to 7 bases, leaving 9 bases not matched to a gene. Germline V gives CDR1 DFQATT, CDR2 SNEGSKA (reference sequence). There are 15 residues in the CDR3. The CDR3 DNA reads TGCAGTGCTAGCTTCCTAGCGGGGAGGGACGGGGAGCTGTTTTTT. Translated, it gives CSASFLAGRDGELFF.

This clonotype appeared many times. This sequence joins TRBV28 and TRBJ2-2; maybe TRBD2 (6 bases). The ends were cut back, 3 bases at V and 1 base at J, with 9 bases in the middle. From germline, CDR1 is MDHEN and CDR2 SYDVKM. The CDR3 is 15 amino acids. The CDR3 DNA sequence: TGTGCCAGCAGTTTGTGGCGGGAGAACACCGGGGAGCTGTTTTTT. Protein sequence: CASSLWRENTGELFF.

This clonotype was detected many times. V and J are TRBV12-3 or TRBV12-4 and TRBJ2-7; TRBD1 aligns across 10 bases. There are 15 residues in the CDR3. J lost 7 bases, V lost 5 bases, and 11 bases had no gene match. Written as DNA, the CDR3 is TGTGCCAGCAGTGACCTGGGGACAGGGGAGAGGGAGCAGTACTTC. Translated, it gives CASSDLGTGEREQYF.

This clonotype was seen more than once but under ten times. The V call is TRBV5-1, the J call TRBJ2-5; D possibly corresponds to TRBD1 (6 bases). V lost 1 base and J lost 4, with 14 bases in between. Germline lookup yields CDR1 SGHRS and CDR2 YFSETQ. CDR3 length equals 15 residues. CDR3 DNA: TGCGCCAGCAGCTTGCGCGCAGGGGATGCAGAGACCCAGTACTTC. It is translated as CASSLRAGDAETQYF.

This clonotype was counted at least ten times. The rearrangement joins TRBV30 to TRBJ1-2; D ambiguous. Germline V gives CDR1 GTSNPN, CDR2 SVGIG (reference sequence). V was shortened by 3 bases and J by 6 bases, with 11 bases between the two germline ends. This CDR3 has 12 residues. CDR3 sequence reads: CAWRGPGDGYTF. The CDR3, as DNA: TGTGCCTGGAGGGGTCCTGGGGATGGCTACACCTTC.

In its sample, this clonotype was seen a few times. This chain uses TRBV19 with TRBJ2-7, with D unresolved. Germline CDR1 LNHDA, CDR2 SQIVND (reference sequence). The V gene lost 3 bases and the J gene lost 3 bases, with 9 bases spanning the gap. The CDR3 contains 13 residues. The CDR3 sequence: CASSIGQVYEQYF. CDR3 DNA sequence: TGTGCCAGTAGTATTGGCCAGGTCTACGAGCAGTACTTC.

In DNA, the CDR3 is TGTGCCAGCAGTATGAGGGCGGGGAACACTGAAGCTTTCTTT. As protein: CASSMRAGNTEAFF. This chain uses TRBV12-3 or TRBV12-4 with TRBJ1-1, with no clear D. The CDR3 is made up of 14 amino acids. V dropped 5 bases and J dropped 1 base, with 11 bases sitting between them.

This clonotype was seen at least ten times. The chain uses TRBV12-3 or TRBV12-4 and TRBJ1-2, with D maybe TRBD1 (6 bases). This CDR3 has 12 residues. The V gene lost 3 bases and the J gene lost 8 bases, with 10 bases spanning the gap. CDR3 DNA: TGTGCCAGCAGTTTTCACAGGGAAGGCTACACCTTC. Its protein product is CASSFHREGYTF.

This clonotype has ten or more counts. The chain combines TRBV20-1 with TRBJ2-7; D unresolved. Germline values: CDR1 DFQATT, CDR2 SNEGSKA (reference sequence). This CDR3 has 14 residues. Trimming removed 0 bases from V and 3 bases from J, with 12 bases in between. The CDR3 DNA reads as TGCAGTGCTAGAGAAACTGAATCGATCTACGAGCAGTACTTC. Its translation: CSARETESIYEQYF.

The chain uses TRBV30 and TRBJ1-1; 7 bases are shared with TRBD1. Trimming removed 5 bases from V and 0 bases from J; junction bases left unmatched: 3. This CDR3 has 13 residues. Germline V gives CDR1 GTSNPN, CDR2 SVGIG (reference sequence). CDR3 in DNA: TGTGCCTGGGCGACAGGGATGAACACTGAAGCTTTCTTT. Protein sequence: CAWATGMNTEAFF.

This clonotype was observed many times. This CDR3 reads CASRVLQGQLYEQYF. CDR3 coding DNA: TGTGCCAGCAGGGTTCTCCAGGGGCAATTGTACGAGCAGTACTTC. V and J are TRBV27 and TRBJ2-7, with a weak D call TRBD1 (6 bases). The V and J ends lost 6 bases and 4 bases respectively, with 19 bases between them. CDR3 size: 15 residues. Germline V gene sequence: CDR1 MNHEY, CDR2 SMNVEV (reference sequence).

This clonotype was seen ten or more times. This chain connects TRBV28 to TRBJ1-2, with 9 positions matching TRBD1. J was trimmed by 8 bases and V by 10 bases; bases with no gene match: 8. The CDR3 has 12 amino acids. Germline V gene data show CDR1 as MDHEN and CDR2 as SYDVKM. CDR3 protein: CATETGGRGYTF. The CDR3 DNA reads TGTGCCACCGAAACAGGGGGCCGGGGCTACACCTTC.

This clonotype was observed many times. This chain connects TRBV5-1 to TRBJ1-1, with D possibly matching TRBD1 (6 bases). The ends were cut back, 4 bases at V and 3 bases at J, with 16 bases in the middle. Germline CDR1 and CDR2: SGHRS and YFSETQ. This CDR3 is built from 15 residues. The CDR3 nucleotides are TGCGCCAGCAGCCGATCGACAGGAGAATACACTGAAGCTTTCTTT. It specifies CASSRSTGEYTEAFF.

Comments on this clonotype: A read error is possible here, since a much larger clone lies one base away. The J gene is TRBJ2-5, the V gene TRBV30; D is unresolved. V was trimmed by 0 bases and J by 2 bases, leaving 7 bases between them. The CDR3 has 13 residues. Germline CDR1 GTSNPN, CDR2 SVGIG (reference sequence). This CDR3 reads CAWSVWGQETQYF. Here the CDR3 DNA reads TGTGCCTGGAGTGTATGGGGACAAGAGACCCAGTACTTC.